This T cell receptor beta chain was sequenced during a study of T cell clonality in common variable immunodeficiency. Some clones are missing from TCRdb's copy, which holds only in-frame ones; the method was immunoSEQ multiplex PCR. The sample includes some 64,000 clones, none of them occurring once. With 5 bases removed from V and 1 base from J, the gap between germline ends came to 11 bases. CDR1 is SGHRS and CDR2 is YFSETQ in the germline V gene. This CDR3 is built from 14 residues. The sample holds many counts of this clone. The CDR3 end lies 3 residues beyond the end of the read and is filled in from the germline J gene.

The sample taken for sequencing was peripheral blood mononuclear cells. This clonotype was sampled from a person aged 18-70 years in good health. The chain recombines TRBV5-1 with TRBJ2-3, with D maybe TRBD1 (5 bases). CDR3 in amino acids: CASSRTRGTDTQYF. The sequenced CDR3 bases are TGCGCCAGCAGTAGAACCAGGGGCACAGATACG.